The present entry profiles one T cell receptor beta chain with its context. Its antigen specificity is not known. Nothing much larger sits one base from this clone, and base qualities are not available. This sample is part of a study of blood T cells in healthy people across ages (dated by TCRdb to between 2015 and 2017). Regarding the study in general: Template switching captured roughly one uniquely barcoded TCR beta cDNA molecule per two T cells in model experiments. Age-related changes in TCR beta repertoire diversity were measured in the study by deep sequencing normalized with unique cDNA molecular identifiers. Using the same blood draw, the study looked at two additional independent replicas of 1 million unique cDNA reads for two donors, one aged 18 to 29 and the other aged 80 or older. Donors were grouped into four age groups: young (average roughly 17 years), middle-aged (39), aged (around 66) and long-lived (less than 85). To avoid experimental bias, donors of different ages were randomly spread across the sequencing lanes. Broad study findings and their caveats: Estimates of total diversity from one million sequenced T cells were regarded as lower bounds and underestimates. Compared with the aged group, the long-lived group had more naive CD4+ T cells, fewer expanded clones and increased TCR diversity, a pattern suggesting age selection. Donor CMV infection status was unknown, potentially confounding age-related changes in expanded clonotypes. Because profiling used bulk unsorted PBMCs, naive and antigen-experienced compartments could not be compared conclusively. As age increased, observed TCR beta diversity per million T cells dropped in a roughly linear way, and a significant reduction was already evident by age about 40. Observed TCR beta diversity correlated strongly with the percentage of naive T cells measured by flow cytometry.

The library came from 5' RACE. TCRdb records Illumina HiSeq 2500 as the sequencer. A second PCR of about 7 to 12 cycles was performed with a sample-barcoded 5' primer and a J-beta primer mix. Each TCR beta cDNA molecule received a unique molecular identifier from a template-switch 5' adaptor carrying 12 random nucleotides. At least 2.5 million CDR3-containing paired-end reads were obtained from each sample. First-strand cDNA was synthesized from all RNA with the Mint cDNA synthesis kit, primed by a TRBC-specific oligonucleotide. After uracil-DNA glycosylase treatment, a first 18-cycle PCR used universal primers M1SS and BC2_uni_R on all cDNA. From the authors' description of their analysis: Normalization of each sample was performed by random selection of 1 million high-quality reads, each carrying a distinct molecular identifier. Instead of being binned into consensus sequences, reads with shared molecular identifiers were discarded. MiTCR, with a Q25 quality threshold and the strictest error-elimination algorithm, was used for CDR3 identification, clonotype clustering and error correction. A nonparametric unseen species model with Euler transformation was used to estimate a lower bound on total TCR beta diversity. Using fastp at Q25 and MiXCR, TCRdb reprocessed the public reads and kept productive beta chains. For every CDR3 protein sequence, its rows merge into one entry that carries the most common genes and DNA. The V and J calls shown here were made by TCRdb, not taken from the authors' results. This sample has around 1.5 million distinct CDR3 sequences in its table, and roughly 40% of those were observed once. The top ten hold 7% to 9% of the sample.

The donors were roughly 39 Caucasian individuals from Russia, aged roughly 6 to 90 years, who were systemically healthy. Each donor gave ten milliliters of peripheral blood, drawn into EDTA-treated Vacutainer tubes. Ficoll-Paque density-gradient centrifugation was used to isolate PBMCs, with at least 6.5 million per sample. Trizol reagent was used to extract total RNA from the PBMCs, yielding at least 5 micrograms per sample. For every donor, an aliquot of PBMCs went through flow cytometry to measure the percentages of naive CD45RAhigh/CD27high T cells. The germline V gene encodes CDR1 SGHTA and CDR2 FQGNSA. Trimming costs V 0 bases and J 3 bases, and their ends lie 12 bases apart. The CDR3 holds 17 amino acids from the cysteine to the phenylalanine. Of the read, only the CDR3 DNA is kept; its 51 bases are in frame from base 1.

The V and J segments used are TRBV7-2 and TRBJ1-6; TRBD1 is a weak D gene call, 5 bases matching. The sequence came from a woman younger than 35 in good health. The specimen sequenced was blood. The CDR3 in this case is CASSLARVRGYNSPLHF. The DNA sequence is TGTGCCAGCAGCTTAGCTCGGGTGAGGGGCTATAATTCACCCCTCCACTTT.